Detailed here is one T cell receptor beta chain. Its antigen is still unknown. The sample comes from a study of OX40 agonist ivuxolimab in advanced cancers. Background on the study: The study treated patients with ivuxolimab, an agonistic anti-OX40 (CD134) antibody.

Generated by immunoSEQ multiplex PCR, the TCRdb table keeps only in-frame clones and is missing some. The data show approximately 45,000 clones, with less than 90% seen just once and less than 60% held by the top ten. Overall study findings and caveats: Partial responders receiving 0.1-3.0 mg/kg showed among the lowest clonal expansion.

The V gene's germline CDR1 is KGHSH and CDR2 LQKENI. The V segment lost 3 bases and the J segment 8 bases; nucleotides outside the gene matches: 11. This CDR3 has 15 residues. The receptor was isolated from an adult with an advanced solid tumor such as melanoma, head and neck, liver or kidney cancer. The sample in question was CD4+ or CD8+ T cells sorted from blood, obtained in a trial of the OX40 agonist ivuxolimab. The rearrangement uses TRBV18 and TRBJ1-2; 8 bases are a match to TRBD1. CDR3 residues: CASSPGWDRSGGYTF. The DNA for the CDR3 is TGTGCCAGCTCACCGGGGTGGGACAGGTCTGGCGGCTACACCTTC.